What follows are 28 T cell receptor beta chains derived from one specimen sequenced in a study of blood T cell repertoires in COVID-19. Profiled with immunoSEQ multiplex PCR; TCRdb holds only in-frame clones, not every one. The repertoire holds over 120,000 clones, with 80% to 90% as singletons. Material for sequencing was PBMCs or T cells enriched from blood (not recorded which). The receptors were gathered from a man aged 60-69 years who had recovered from COVID-19.

The rearrangement links TRBV11-2 to TRBJ2-1, with 11 positions matching TRBD1. The CDR3 spans 15 residues. Germline CDR1 is SGHAT and CDR2 is FQNNGV. Trimming took 6 bases from V and 5 from J; bases not matched to a gene: 6. The CDR3 DNA is TGTGCCAGCAGTTCCGGGACAGGGGGAAACAATGAGCAGTTCTTC. Amino acid sequence: CASSSGTGGNNEQFF.

V gene TRBV19 combines with J gene TRBJ1-5, with D possibly TRBD1 on 5 matching bases. Per germline, CDR1 LNHDA and CDR2 SQIVND (reference sequence). This CDR3 contains 12 residues. Trimming shortened V by 9 bases and J by 8 bases, and 14 bases separated the two germline ends. The CDR3 nucleotides read TGTGCCAGCACAGGCCCCCGGGAGCCCCAGCATTTT. Amino acids: CASTGPREPQHF. Filled out from reference TRBV19 and TRBJ1-5, the complete variable domain reads DGGITQSPKYLFRKEGQNVTLSCEQNLNHDAMYWYRQDPGQGLRLIYYSQIVNDFQKGDIAEGYSVSREKKESFPLTVTSAQKNPTAFYLCASTGPREPQHFGDGTRLSIL.

This clone appeared once. This chain uses TRBV19 with TRBJ2-1, with D possibly matching TRBD2 (5 bases). The V gene lost 10 bases and the J gene lost 1 base, with 14 bases spanning the gap. The CDR3 has 14 amino acids. CDR1 LNHDA and CDR2 SQIVND come from the germline V gene (reference sequence). CDR3 sequence (DNA): TGTGCCACCCGAGTCAGAGGGTCCTACAATGAGCAGTTCTTC. As protein: CATRVRGSYNEQFF.

The V call is TRBV9, the J call TRBJ1-3; possibly TRBD1 for D (6 bases). V shed 2 bases and J shed 1 base, with 10 bases lying between them. CDR3 length: 15 amino acids. Germline V lookup: CDR1 SGDLS, CDR2 YYNGEE. CDR3 coding DNA: TGTGCCAGCAGCGTTCTTCAGGGGTCTGGAAACACCATATATTTT. Translating it yields CASSVLQGSGNTIYF. Full variable domain (missing parts from reference TRBV9 and TRBJ1-3): DSGVTQTPKHLITATGQRVTLRCSPRSGDLSVYWYQQSLDQGLQFLIQYYNGEERAKGNILERFSAQQFPDLHSELNLSSLELGDSALYFCASSVLQGSGNTIYFGEGSWLTVV.

The genes are TRBV28 and TRBJ1-1; D not certain. V dropped 2 bases and J dropped 4 bases, with 11 bases sitting between them. Germline CDR1 MDHEN, CDR2 SYDVKM. The CDR3 totals 14 residues. In nucleotides, the CDR3 is TGTGCCAGCAGTTTAGGTTTGAGGAGCACTGAAGCTTTCTTT. This codes for CASSLGLRSTEAFF.

This clone occurred a few times. The chain recombines TRBV7-9 with TRBJ2-7; 11 nucleotides align to TRBD1. This CDR3 comprises 14 residues. Germline CDR1 SEHNR, CDR2 FQNEAQ (reference sequence). V lost 8 bases, J lost 7 bases, and 10 bases stayed unmatched. CDR3 amino acids: CASGLLDRGREQYF. CDR3 sequence (DNA): TGTGCCAGCGGTTTACTGGACAGGGGGCGAGAGCAGTACTTC.

The chain is built from TRBV7-8 and TRBJ2-7; TRBD2 aligns across 12 bases. Germline CDR1 reads SGHVS; CDR2 reads FQNEAQ. CDR3 size: 15 residues. V dropped 2 bases and J dropped 2; count of bases not matched to a gene: 1. The CDR3 is CASSLSSGRAYEQYF. The CDR3 DNA reads as TGTGCCAGCAGCTTATCTAGCGGGAGGGCCTACGAGCAGTACTTC.

This chain links TRBV2 with TRBJ2-6; 7 positions match TRBD1. J gave up 3 bases and V 10 bases, and 9 bases lay outside the gene matches. CDR3 length equals 15 residues. CDR1 SNHLY and CDR2 FYNNEI come from the germline V gene. The CDR3: CATGRGGIGANVLTF. The CDR3 DNA follows: TGTGCCACCGGTCGAGGGGGCATTGGGGCCAACGTCCTGACTTTC.

The gene calls are TRBV19 and TRBJ1-5; unclear D gene. This CDR3 is built from 16 residues. Per the germline V gene, CDR1 is LNHDA and CDR2 is SQIVND (reference sequence). The V end lost 5 bases, the J end lost 3 bases, and 17 bases lay between the germline ends. CDR3 in amino acids: CASSGGLGSNNQPQHF. CDR3 sequence (DNA): TGTGCCAGTAGTGGCGGGCTGGGAAGTAACAATCAGCCCCAGCATTTT.

This chain links TRBV19 with TRBJ2-2; the match to TRBD2 covers 7 bases. V dropped 5 bases and J dropped 6; count of bases not matched to a gene: 15. Germline CDR1 and CDR2: LNHDA and SQIVND (reference sequence). This CDR3 contains 17 residues. CDR3 region: CASSSLLARPGSGELFF. The DNA for the CDR3 is TGTGCCAGTAGTTCCCTACTAGCGCGGCCAGGATCCGGGGAGCTGTTTTTT.

The chain uses TRBV7-9 and TRBJ1-2; D is unresolved. This CDR3 is built from 13 residues. Per germline, CDR1 SEHNR and CDR2 FQNEAQ (reference sequence). Trimming cost V 5 bases and J 8 bases, with 15 bases left between them. For the CDR3, the DNA is TGTGCCAGCAGCCCAGCGGCAGGCAACGGCTACACCTTC. Translated, it gives CASSPAAGNGYTF.

This clone was seen just once. The J gene is TRBJ2-2, the V gene TRBV3-1 (or the pseudogene TRBV3-2); 8 bases line up with TRBD2. Per the germline V gene, CDR1 is LGHDT and CDR2 is YNNKEL (reference sequence). V gave up 8 bases and J gave up 3 bases; unmatched junction bases: 11. The CDR3 loop spans 16 amino acids. CDR3 region: CASRAGLAGYTGELFF. In DNA form, the CDR3 reads TGTGCCAGCCGGGCAGGGCTAGCGGGTTACACCGGGGAGCTGTTTTTT.

This clone came up a few times. The CDR3 coding sequence is TGTGCCAGCAGCTTGAGGGACAGTCATAATTCACCCCTCCACTTT. Protein: CASSLRDSHNSPLHF. The chain uses TRBV5-5 and TRBJ1-6; TRBD1 agrees at 7 bases. Germline CDR1 reads SGHKS; CDR2 reads YYEKEE (reference sequence). V gave up 1 base and J gave up 5 bases; unmatched junction bases: 3. The CDR3 runs 15 residues.

This chain links TRBV3-1 (or the pseudogene TRBV3-2) with TRBJ1-1, with a possible D match to TRBD1 (6 bases). The CDR3 covers 14 residues. V shed 5 bases and J shed 4 bases, with 14 bases lying between them. CDR1 and CDR2 (germline): LGHDT, YNNKEL (reference sequence). The DNA of the CDR3 is TGTGCCAGCAGCGCCCTACAGGGACGCACTGAAGCTTTCTTT. This translates into CASSALQGRTEAFF.

V usage is TRBV5-4 and J usage is TRBJ2-1; 11 bases line up with TRBD2. With V trimmed by 5 bases and J by 8 bases, 9 bases remained unmatched. CDR1 is SGHNT and CDR2 is YYREEE in the germline V gene (reference sequence). This CDR3 region has 15 residues. The CDR3 here is CASRFSSGGLDEQFF. DNA of the CDR3: TGTGCCAGCAGGTTCTCTAGCGGGGGGCTGGATGAGCAGTTCTTC.

The chain recombines TRBV2 with TRBJ2-3, with D hard to call. Germline CDR1 SNHLY, CDR2 FYNNEI. The CDR3 contains 12 residues. V was shortened by 2 bases and J by 5 bases, with 5 bases between the two germline ends. The chain's CDR3 is CASSERVDTQYF. DNA for the CDR3: TGTGCCAGCAGTGAACGGGTAGATACGCAGTATTTT.

The gene calls are TRBV9 and TRBJ2-7, with 13 positions matching TRBD2. Germline-derived CDR1 and CDR2 are SGDLS and YYNGEE. Germline trimming cut 3 bases from V and 3 bases from J; bases unmatched to any gene: 3. The CDR3 consists of 15 residues. DNA for the CDR3: TGTGCCAGCAGCGGAGGACTAGCGGGAGTCTACGAGCAGTACTTC. Its protein is CASSGGLAGVYEQYF. Variable domain in full (rest from reference TRBV9 and TRBJ2-7): DSGVTQTPKHLITATGQRVTLRCSPRSGDLSVYWYQQSLDQGLQFLIQYYNGEERAKGNILERFSAQQFPDLHSELNLSSLELGDSALYFCASSGGLAGVYEQYFGPGTRLTVT.

The chain carries TRBV29-1 and TRBJ1-1; tentative D call: TRBD1 (5 bases). V was cut by 6 bases and J by 5 bases, with 19 bases left in between. CDR1 and CDR2 from the germline V gene are SQVTM and ANQGSEA. CDR3 length: 14 amino acids. The CDR3 is CSVRSLRGWTEAFF. The CDR3 DNA reads TGCAGCGTAAGAAGCCTTAGGGGATGGACTGAAGCTTTCTTT.

The rearrangement uses TRBV27 and TRBJ2-5; D is perhaps TRBD1 (6 bases). The germline CDR1 and CDR2 sequences are MNHEY and SMNVEV (reference sequence). Trimming removed 6 bases at V and 5 bases at J, with 13 bases between. The CDR3 runs 13 residues. Written as DNA, the CDR3 is TGTGCCAGCAGACAGGGTCCTAGGGAGACCCAGTACTTC. Its protein is CASRQGPRETQYF.

CDR3 region: CASIPAGGNEQFF. The CDR3 bases are TGTGCCAGCATCCCAGCGGGGGGGAATGAGCAGTTCTTC. The chain combines TRBV6-5 with TRBJ2-1, with 10 bases that match TRBD2. Germline-derived CDR1 and CDR2 are MNHEY and SVGAGI. CDR3 length: 13 amino acids. With V trimmed by 7 bases and J by 7 bases, 4 bases remained unmatched.

In nucleotides, the CDR3 is TGTGCCAGCAGCTTAGTGGGCAGCCAAGCTTTCTTT. Translation gives CASSLVGSQAFF. This chain joins TRBV7-9 and TRBJ1-1; D ambiguous. The V gene lost 1 base and the J gene lost 9 bases, with 9 bases spanning the gap. Looked up from germline, CDR1 is SEHNR and CDR2 is FQNEAQ (reference sequence). The CDR3 runs 12 residues.

V usage is TRBV24-1 and J usage is TRBJ1-5; TRBD1 agrees at 10 bases. CDR1 KGHDR and CDR2 SFDVKD come from the germline V gene. J was trimmed by 6 bases and V by 7 bases; bases with no gene match: 8. The CDR3 has 15 residues. The CDR3 DNA is TGTGCCACCAGCCCCGGGACAGGGGTCGCTCAGCCCCAGCATTTT. It translates to CATSPGTGVAQPQHF.

The gene calls are TRBV6-5 and TRBJ1-1, with 7 bases matching TRBD1. The CDR3 has 13 amino acids. Trimming removed 6 bases from V and 2 bases from J; junction bases left unmatched: 3. Germline V CDR1 and CDR2: MNHEY, SVGAGI. The CDR3 protein is CASRGTVNTEAFF. In DNA, the CDR3 is TGTGCCAGCAGAGGGACAGTAAACACTGAAGCTTTCTTT.

DNA for the CDR3: TGTGCCAGCCGGGTCCTCGAAGGTGGAAACACCATATATTTT. Translation gives CASRVLEGGNTIYF. The chain recombines TRBV7-9 with TRBJ1-3; the D is unclear. With 8 bases removed from V and 3 bases from J, the gap between germline ends came to 14 bases. The CDR3 runs 14 residues. Germline-derived CDR1 and CDR2 are SEHNR and FQNEAQ (reference sequence).

The rearrangement joins TRBV28 to TRBJ2-1, with 12 bases matching TRBD2. This CDR3 is 22 amino acids long. V shed 3 bases and J 7 bases; nucleotides not matched to a gene: 25. In germline, CDR1 is MDHEN, CDR2 SYDVKM. CDR3 nucleotide sequence: TGTGCCAGCAGTTTGGTTCTCCGGGCTGGTGTTCTAGCGGGAGGGACATGGAATGAGCAGTTCTTC. This codes for CASSLVLRAGVLAGGTWNEQFF.

The chain combines TRBV7-9 with TRBJ1-1; tentative D call: TRBD1 (6 bases). Trimming stripped 2 bases from V and 3 bases from J, with 13 bases between. This CDR3 contains 15 residues. Germline V lookup: CDR1 SEHNR, CDR2 FQNEAQ (reference sequence). CDR3 residues: CASSLTGKAYTEAFF. In DNA, the CDR3 is TGTGCCAGCAGCTTAACAGGGAAGGCGTACACTGAAGCTTTCTTT.

The V and J genes are TRBV5-6 and TRBJ2-2, with TRBD2 matching 8 bases. V lost 0 bases, J lost 4 bases, and 5 bases stayed unmatched. The CDR3 has 16 residues. The V gene's germline CDR1 is SGHDT and CDR2 YYEEEE. The CDR3 region is CASSLGLAKLTGELFF. Written as DNA, the CDR3 is TGTGCCAGCAGCTTGGGACTAGCGAAACTCACCGGGGAGCTGTTTTTT.

V and J are TRBV28 and TRBJ1-5, with D unresolved. Germline CDR1 MDHEN, CDR2 SYDVKM. V lost 2 bases, J lost 1 base, and 6 bases lay in between. The CDR3 loop spans 14 amino acids. CDR3 region: CASSLAVSNQPQHF. The DNA of the CDR3 is TGTGCCAGCAGTTTAGCAGTGAGCAATCAGCCCCAGCATTTT.